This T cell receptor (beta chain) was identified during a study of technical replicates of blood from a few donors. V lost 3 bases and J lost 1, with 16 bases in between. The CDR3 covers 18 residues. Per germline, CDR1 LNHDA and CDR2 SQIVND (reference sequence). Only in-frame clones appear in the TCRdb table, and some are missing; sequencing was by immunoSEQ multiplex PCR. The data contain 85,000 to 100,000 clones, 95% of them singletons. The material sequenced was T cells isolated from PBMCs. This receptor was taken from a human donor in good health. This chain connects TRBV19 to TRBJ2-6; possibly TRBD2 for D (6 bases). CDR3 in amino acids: CASSMIPAGLSGANVLTF. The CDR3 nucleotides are TGTGCCAGTAGTATGATCCCCGCGGGGCTATCTGGGGCCAACGTCCTGACTTTC.